This TCR beta chain was captured in a study of T cell responses to AZD1222 COVID-19 vaccine. Assay used: immunoSEQ multiplex PCR; TCRdb lists only in-frame clones, some missing. Altogether over 110,000 clones are present, more than 85% being singletons, with the ten largest covering around 12%. Whole-study findings and limits: Increases in Spike-specific TCR breadth and depth were seen after two AZD1222 doses. Across spike, vaccine-associated CD4 TCRs were found, dominant at 160-218 and 743-854. Donors were chiefly white British, with a greater number of females, and clonal diversity was perhaps underestimated.

Worth noting for this clone: The antigen remains undetermined.

The V end was cut by 4 bases, the J end by 0 bases, with 9 bases between. From germline, CDR1 is LNHDA and CDR2 SQIVND (reference sequence). This CDR3 spans 15 amino acids. J is TRBJ1-4 and V is TRBV19; the D is unclear. This TCR came from an adult who had recovered from COVID-19. Sequences were derived from peripheral blood, sampled after recovery from COVID-19. CDR3 bases: TGTGCCAGTAGTACGGCAGATGCAACTAATGAAAAACTGTTTTTT. Protein: CASSTADATNEKLFF. The whole variable domain, remainder taken from reference TRBV19 and TRBJ1-4, is DGGITQSPKYLFRKEGQNVTLSCEQNLNHDAMYWYRQDPGQGLRLIYYSQIVNDFQKGDIAEGYSVSREKKESFPLTVTSAQKNPTAFYLCASSTADATNEKLFFGSGTQLSVL.